These 3 T cell receptor beta chains came from one sample sequenced in a study of cytotoxic CD8 clonotypes in ibrutinib-treated CLL. Using immunoSEQ multiplex PCR, the repertoire was profiled, and TCRdb retains in-frame clones only, with some absent. The table has about 5,100 clones, approximately 73% seen once; the top ten hold roughly two fifths. This sample comprised PBMCs, obtained before ibrutinib treatment. Every receptor here comes from a human donor with chronic lymphocytic leukemia.

The J gene is TRBJ1-2, the V gene TRBV4-3; TRBD1 agrees at 10 bases. This CDR3 contains 15 residues. The junction had 5 bases not matched to a gene; V was cut back by 3 bases and J by 4 bases. The germline V gene encodes CDR1 LGHNA and CDR2 YSLEER. The DNA of the CDR3 is TGCGCCAGCAGCCAGGACAGGGGGGCTTTCTATGGCTACACCTTC. It encodes CASSQDRGAFYGYTF.

In this sample, this clone turned up once. J is TRBJ2-3 and V is TRBV13; D might be TRBD2 (5 bases). CDR3 size: 14 residues. Germline V gene sequence: CDR1 PRHDT, CDR2 FYEKMQ (reference sequence). V lost 2 bases and J 1 base, leaving 7 bases between the germline ends. The CDR3 DNA reads TGTGCCAGCAGCTTACGAGCGGGCACAGATACGCAGTATTTT. Translation gives CASSLRAGTDTQYF.

A single count supports this clone. J is TRBJ2-3 and V is TRBV9; 10 bases map to TRBD2. Per germline, CDR1 SGDLS and CDR2 YYNGEE. V lost 1 base, J lost 7 bases, and 6 bases stayed unmatched. CDR3 length: 15 amino acids. CDR3 DNA sequence: TGTGCCAGCAGCGTAACTAGCGGGGCATCACATACGCAGTATTTT. Encoded protein: CASSVTSGASHTQYF. The complete variable domain, with remaining parts taken from reference TRBV9 and TRBJ2-3, reads DSGVTQTPKHLITATGQRVTLRCSPRSGDLSVYWYQQSLDQGLQFLIQYYNGEERAKGNILERFSAQQFPDLHSELNLSSLELGDSALYFCASSVTSGASHTQYFGPGTRLTVL.